The sequence of this TCR beta chain was determined in a study of cytomegalovirus exposure and HLA in healthy donors. Germline assignment: CDR1 PRHDT and CDR2 FYEKMQ (reference sequence). The CDR3 runs to 14 residues. V lost 5 bases and J lost 4, with 12 bases in between. Comment on this clone: Its specificity is not known.

Study-wide results and limits: A prior analysis recorded that most TCR beta V segments were productive about 87% or about 30% of the time. Listed as cytomegalovirus-associated were roughly 180 TCR beta chains.

Both 60 Vbeta primers and 13 Jbeta primers went into the PCR. The protocol was immunoSEQ multiplex PCR, while the TCRdb copy is restricted to in-frame clones and leaves out a portion. The repertoire holds about 190,000 clones, with 70% to 80% as singletons. Input material: PBMCs. J is TRBJ2-1 and V is TRBV13; a possible D gene is TRBD2 (6 bases). The sequence was obtained from a woman between 50 and 59 years old in good health and CMV-seronegative. Here the CDR3 reads CASSPGTSYNEQFF. As DNA, the CDR3 is TGTGCCAGCAGCCCGGGGACTTCTTACAATGAGCAGTTCTTC.